This TCR beta chain was profiled in a study of post-analysis software for immune sequencing data. Study-wide results and limits: Compared with controls, patients showed significantly lower normalized Chao1 diversity. With F measure, samples from one preparation batch clustered together strongly. Relative to controls, patients had about five TRBV segments at higher frequency, with TRBV5-6, TRBV5-1 and TRBV20-1 among these.

The CDR3 length is 13 residues. V dropped 8 bases and J dropped 1 base, with 11 bases sitting between them. Details on this clonotype: What it binds is unknown.

TCR beta cDNA libraries included unique molecular identifiers. Between roughly 1 and 10 million T cells gave rise to 500,000 to 600,000 cDNA molecules. MiXCR, applied by TCRdb to the PCR reads, yields one record per CDR3 protein. The table lists 600,000 to 700,000 distinct CDR3 sequences, 59% of them singletons. This TCR derives from a girl aged 2-10 years with multiple sclerosis. Sequencing was done on a sample of blood. V usage is TRBV12-3 or TRBV12-4 and J usage is TRBJ1-1, with a possible D match to TRBD1 (5 bases). The chain's CDR3 is CASVRQGNTEAFF. CDR3 nucleotides: TGTGCCAGCGTCCGCCAGGGGAACACTGAAGCTTTCTTT.